Presented here are 25 T cell receptor beta chains from one specimen sequenced in a study of blood T cell repertoires in COVID-19. The assay was immunoSEQ multiplex PCR, and TCRdb's table has in-frame clones only and misses some. Of tens of thousands of clones in the sample, approximately 82% were seen once. Sequencing input: peripheral blood. The receptors here all came from a human donor in a cohort sampled during active COVID-19.

V is TRBV7-8 and J is TRBJ2-6; TRBD1 might be the D (5 bases). CDR1 SGHVS and CDR2 FQNEAQ come from the germline V gene. The CDR3 extends over 17 amino acids. V dropped 5 bases and J dropped 0 bases, with 14 bases sitting between them. The CDR3: CASSTTGRASGANVLTF. CDR3 coding DNA: TGTGCCAGCAGCACCACAGGACGGGCCTCTGGGGCCAACGTCCTGACTTTC.

The chain joins TRBV4-1 to TRBJ1-4, with 8 bases identical to TRBD1. Germline trimming cut 4 bases from V and 0 bases from J; bases unmatched to any gene: 7. Germline lookup yields CDR1 MGHRA and CDR2 YSYEKL. This CDR3 is 17 amino acids long. This CDR3 reads CASSPSDRGTTNEKLFF. As DNA, the CDR3 is TGCGCCAGCAGCCCGAGCGACAGGGGTACAACTAATGAAAAACTGTTTTTT.

The genes are TRBV7-2 and TRBJ1-1; D possibly corresponds to TRBD1 (6 bases). CDR1 is SGHTA, CDR2 FQGNSA, per germline. This CDR3 contains 13 residues. V lost 1 base to trimming and J lost 7 bases, with 10 bases between them. This CDR3 is CASSLDRVDEAFF. Here the CDR3 DNA reads TGTGCCAGCAGCTTAGACAGGGTCGATGAAGCTTTCTTT. Full variable domain (rest looked up from reference TRBV7-2 and TRBJ1-1): GAGVSQSPSNKVTEKGKDVELRCDPISGHTALYWYRQSLGQGLEFLIYFQGNSAPDKSGLPSDRFSAERTGGSVSTLTIQRTQQEDSAVYLCASSLDRVDEAFFGQGTRLTVV.

This chain connects TRBV23-1 to TRBJ2-5, with TRBD1 matching 7 bases. TRBV23-1 is annotated as an ORF whose role is uncertain. The CDR3 loop spans 15 amino acids. V trimming: 6 bases; J trimming: 8 bases; junction bases outside the gene matches: 15. CDR3 coding DNA: TGCGCCAGCAGCCCAATTCGGGACAGTAAGAGAACCCAGTACTTC. It specifies CASSPIRDSKRTQYF.

The rearrangement links TRBV5-1 to TRBJ1-2, with D perhaps matching TRBD1 (6 bases). Germline lookup yields CDR1 SGHRS and CDR2 YFSETQ. The V end was cut by 3 bases, the J end by 4 bases, with 22 bases between. This CDR3 comprises 17 residues. Written as DNA, the CDR3 is TGCGCCAGCAGCTCCCCGGAGGGGGAGGGTTTACGCTATGGCTACACCTTC. Its protein is CASSSPEGEGLRYGYTF.

V usage is TRBV11-1 and J usage is TRBJ1-2; 8 nucleotides match TRBD1. This CDR3 comprises 16 residues. V shed 5 bases, J shed 6 bases, and the junction held 14 bases outside the gene matches. Germline V lookup: CDR1 SGHAT, CDR2 FQDESV (reference sequence). In nucleotides, the CDR3 is TGTGCCAGCAGCGATACCGATTGGACAGGGACCCATGGCTACACCTTC. Amino acid sequence: CASSDTDWTGTHGYTF.

This clone was recorded many times. V usage is TRBV2 and J usage is TRBJ2-7; 9 bases align to TRBD2. Germline V gene sequence: CDR1 SNHLY, CDR2 FYNNEI. This CDR3 has 12 residues. With V trimmed by 11 bases and J by 2 bases, 4 bases remained unmatched. In DNA form, the CDR3 reads TGTGCCGCCGGGACTAGCACCTACGAGCAGTACTTC. It encodes CAAGTSTYEQYF.

This clone has more than one count but fewer than ten. The CDR3 nucleotides read TGTGCCAGCAGCCAAGAGCTGGGACAGGGAGTTAGTGGTACTGAAGCTTTCTTT. Translated: CASSQELGQGVSGTEAFF. This chain connects TRBV3-1 (or the pseudogene TRBV3-2) to TRBJ1-1; 9 bases align to TRBD1. Germline V gene lookup returns CDR1 LGHDT and CDR2 YNNKEL (reference sequence). CDR3 length: 18 residues. V was pared by 0 bases and J by 5 bases, with 13 bases of the junction left unmatched.

J is TRBJ2-5 and V is TRBV11-2; 9 bases fit TRBD2. Germline CDR1 SGHAT, CDR2 FQNNGV. J was trimmed by 4 bases and V by 5 bases; bases with no gene match: 8. This CDR3 region has 15 residues. In DNA, the CDR3 is TGTGCCAGCAGCCCATCGGGACTAGCATCAGAGACCCAGTACTTC. It yields the protein CASSPSGLASETQYF.

The chain carries TRBV7-8 and TRBJ2-3, with TRBD2 matching 11 bases. Trimming at V came to 7 bases and at J to 5 bases, leaving 5 bases not matched to a gene. The germline V gene has CDR1 SGHVS and CDR2 FQNEAQ. This CDR3 is 14 amino acids long. This CDR3 is CASNSGGALDTQYF. Written as DNA, the CDR3 is TGTGCCAGCAATAGCGGGGGGGCCTTAGATACGCAGTATTTT.

This chain uses TRBV28 with TRBJ2-7; no firm D call. Germline V gene data show CDR1 as MDHEN and CDR2 as SYDVKM. The CDR3 covers 15 residues. V dropped 2 bases and J dropped 6 bases, with 17 bases sitting between them. The CDR3 protein is CASSLSSLGRREQYF. The CDR3 DNA is TGTGCCAGCAGTTTAAGTAGTCTGGGCAGGCGCGAGCAGTACTTC.

CDR3 nucleotide sequence: TGTGCCAGCCGCCCAGACAGGGGGGCCAACGTCCTGACTTTC. This codes for CASRPDRGANVLTF. The rearrangement joins TRBV5-6 to TRBJ2-6; the D gene is possibly TRBD1 (6 bases). Trimming took off 7 bases at V and 4 bases at J, with 12 bases between the two ends. The length of the CDR3 is 14 residues. From germline, CDR1 is SGHDT and CDR2 YYEEEE.

This clone is a singleton in its sample. V usage is TRBV6-5 and J usage is TRBJ2-1, with 9 bases that match TRBD2. CDR3 length: 14 residues. Germline lookup yields CDR1 MNHEY and CDR2 SVGAGI. V shed 10 bases and J 7 bases; nucleotides not matched to a gene: 11. CDR3 amino acids: CATRSGTSKNEQFF. DNA of the CDR3: TGTGCCACGCGTTCCGGGACTAGCAAGAATGAGCAGTTCTTC.

The V gene is TRBV21-1, the J gene TRBJ1-1. TRBV21-1 is classified as a pseudogene. This CDR3 has 13 residues. The CDR3 DNA reads as TGTGCCAGGAGGGGGGGCGCTAACACTGAAGCTTTCTTT. Its protein product is CARRGGANTEAFF.

The chain employs TRBV6-6 and TRBJ1-5; tentatively, D is TRBD1 (6 bases). Germline V gives CDR1 MNHNY, CDR2 SVGAGI (reference sequence). Trimming pared 8 bases from V and 7 bases from J, leaving 24 bases between. The CDR3 length is 16 residues. CDR3 residues: CASEPVAGARGQPQHF. The CDR3 DNA follows: TGTGCCAGCGAACCTGTGGCAGGGGCACGCGGGCAGCCCCAGCATTTT.

This chain joins TRBV11-2 and TRBJ1-6; no firm D call. In germline, CDR1 is SGHAT, CDR2 FQNNGV. The V end lost 0 bases, the J end lost 5 bases, and 5 bases lay between the germline ends. CDR3 length equals 14 residues. The CDR3 bases are TGTGCCAGCAGCTTAGACAGTAATAATTCACCCCTCCACTTT. It yields the protein CASSLDSNNSPLHF.

CDR3 sequence (DNA): TGTGCCACCAGTGACACTAGCTCCACAAACTACGAGCAGTACTTC. Protein product: CATSDTSSTNYEQYF. This sequence joins TRBV24-1 and TRBJ2-7, with D maybe TRBD2 (6 bases). This CDR3 is 15 amino acids long. Germline loops: CDR1 KGHDR, CDR2 SFDVKD. Trimming removed 4 bases from V and 3 bases from J, with 15 bases in between.

This clone was seen a handful of times. V and J are TRBV5-4 and TRBJ2-3; 10 bases are a match to TRBD1. V shed 9 bases and J 5 bases; nucleotides not matched to a gene: 21. The V gene's germline CDR1 is SGHNT and CDR2 YYREEE (reference sequence). The CDR3 loop spans 18 amino acids. The CDR3 region has the DNA TGTGCCACGCGCAGACAGGGGGCTTTAGTCGTGTCAAGAGATACGCAGTATTTT. Amino acid sequence: CATRRQGALVVSRDTQYF.

The chain links TRBV5-1 to TRBJ2-5; TRBD1 is a possible D gene (5 bases). CDR3 length: 15 amino acids. Trimming pared 4 bases from V and 5 bases from J, leaving 18 bases between. Germline V lookup: CDR1 SGHRS, CDR2 YFSETQ. The CDR3 reads CASSPLGKGIETQYF. As DNA, the CDR3 is TGCGCCAGCAGCCCCTTGGGGAAGGGGATTGAGACCCAGTACTTC.

The gene calls are TRBV7-2 and TRBJ1-1; D is ambiguous. V was cut by 4 bases and J by 6 bases, with 15 bases left in between. The CDR3 spans 14 residues. Germline V lookup: CDR1 SGHTA, CDR2 FQGNSA. CDR3 DNA sequence: TGTGCCAGCAGCTGGGAGACGGGCGTCTCTGAAGCTTTCTTT. It yields the protein CASSWETGVSEAFF.

V and J are TRBV15 and TRBJ1-3, with D possibly TRBD1 on 5 matching bases. V shed 8 bases and J shed 7 bases, with 12 bases lying between them. Germline V lookup: CDR1 LNHNV, CDR2 YYDKDF (reference sequence). This CDR3 contains 12 residues. This CDR3 is CATSSWGNTIYF. As DNA, the CDR3 is TGTGCCACCTCCTCTTGGGGCAACACCATATATTTT.

The genes are TRBV5-6 and TRBJ2-1; 10 nucleotides align to TRBD2. Germline trimming cut 3 bases from V and 6 bases from J; bases unmatched to any gene: 12. This CDR3 comprises 17 residues. Per germline, CDR1 SGHDT and CDR2 YYEEEE. CDR3 in DNA: TGTGCCAGCAGCTGGGGACTCCTAGCGGGAGCTGGCAATGAGCAGTTCTTC. Translating it yields CASSWGLLAGAGNEQFF.

The chain has TRBV2 and TRBJ2-1; TRBD1 aligns across 9 bases. The CDR3 length is 14 residues. V was pared by 6 bases and J by 3 bases, with 3 bases of the junction left unmatched. CDR1 SNHLY and CDR2 FYNNEI come from the germline V gene. The CDR3 sequence is CASRGQGGYNEQFF. The DNA of the CDR3 is TGTGCCAGCAGGGGACAGGGAGGCTACAATGAGCAGTTCTTC.

The chain combines TRBV7-9 with TRBJ1-1, with no clear D. CDR1 is SEHNR and CDR2 is FQNEAQ in the germline V gene (reference sequence). V was pared by 5 bases and J by 8 bases, with 18 bases between. This CDR3 spans 14 amino acids. This CDR3 reads CASSPAVIRSEAFF. The CDR3 DNA reads as TGTGCCAGCAGCCCCGCGGTCATAAGGAGCGAAGCTTTCTTT.

The chain has TRBV7-2 and TRBJ2-7; 10 bases agree with TRBD1. There are 15 residues in the CDR3. CDR1 is SGHTA and CDR2 is FQGNSA in the germline V gene. V lost 6 bases to trimming and J lost 4 bases; unmatched junction nucleotides: 9. The CDR3 coding sequence is TGTGCCAGCAGTCAGGGACAGGGGATAGGGTACGAGCAGTACTTC. Translating it yields CASSQGQGIGYEQYF. The full variable domain, rest sourced from reference TRBV7-2 and TRBJ2-7, is GAGVSQSPSNKVTEKGKDVELRCDPISGHTALYWYRQSLGQGLEFLIYFQGNSAPDKSGLPSDRFSAERTGGSVSTLTIQRTQQEDSAVYLCASSQGQGIGYEQYFGPGTRLTVT.